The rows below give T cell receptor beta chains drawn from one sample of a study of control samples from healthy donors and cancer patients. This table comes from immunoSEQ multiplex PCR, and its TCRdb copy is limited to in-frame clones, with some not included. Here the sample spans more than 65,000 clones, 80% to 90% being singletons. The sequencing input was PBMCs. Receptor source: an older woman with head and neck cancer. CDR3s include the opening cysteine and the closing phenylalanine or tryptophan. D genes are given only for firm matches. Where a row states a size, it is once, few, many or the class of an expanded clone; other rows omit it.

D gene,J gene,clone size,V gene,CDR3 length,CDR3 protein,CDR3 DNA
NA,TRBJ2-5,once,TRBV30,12,CAWSGPSETQYF,TGTGCCTGGAGTGGACCATCAGAGACCCAGTACTTC
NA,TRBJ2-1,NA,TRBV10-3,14,CASHPGLTYNEQFF,TGTGCCAGCCATCCGGGGTTAACCTACAATGAGCAGTTCTTC
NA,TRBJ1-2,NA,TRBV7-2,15,CASSYRRTERGDYTF,TGTGCCAGCAGCTACAGACGGACGGAACGAGGGGACTACACCTTC
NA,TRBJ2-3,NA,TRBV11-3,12,CASSSGTDTQYF,TGTGCCAGCAGTTCGGGGACAGATACGCAGTATTTT
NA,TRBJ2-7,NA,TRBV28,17,CASSLYGPEPLPYEQYF,TGTGCCAGCAGTTTATACGGCCCGGAACCTCTTCCCTACGAGCAGTACTTC
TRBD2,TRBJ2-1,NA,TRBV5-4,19,CASSLTEGFLAGGYNEQFF,TGTGCCAGCAGCCTGACGGAAGGGTTTCTAGCCGGGGGGTACAATGAGCAGTTCTTC
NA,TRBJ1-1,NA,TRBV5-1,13,CASSLGGLSEAFF,TGCGCCAGCAGCTTGGGTGGGTTGTCTGAAGCTTTCTTT
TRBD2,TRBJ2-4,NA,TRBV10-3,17,CAISEGLGALAKNIQYF,TGTGCCATCAGTGAGGGACTAGGGGCATTGGCCAAAAACATTCAGTACTTC
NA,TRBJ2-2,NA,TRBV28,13,CASSFSGTGELFF,TGTGCCAGCAGTTTTTCGGGAACCGGGGAGCTGTTTTTT
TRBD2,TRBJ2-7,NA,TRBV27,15,CASSPRLAGVSQQYF,TGTGCCAGCAGTCCGAGACTAGCGGGAGTTTCGCAGCAGTACTTC
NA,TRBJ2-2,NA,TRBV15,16,CATSIIGGSGTGELFF,TGTGCCACCAGCATAATTGGGGGGTCGGGCACCGGGGAGCTGTTTTTT
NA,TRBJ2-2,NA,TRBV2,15,CARSRVQQNTGELFF,TGTGCCCGCAGCAGGGTTCAGCAGAACACCGGGGAGCTGTTTTTT
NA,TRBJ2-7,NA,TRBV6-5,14,CASTRRVNSYEQYF,TGTGCCAGCACTCGACGGGTGAACTCCTACGAGCAGTACTTC
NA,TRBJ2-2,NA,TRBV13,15,CASKEGLTNTGELFF,TGTGCCAGTAAAGAAGGCCTCACGAACACCGGGGAGCTGTTTTTT
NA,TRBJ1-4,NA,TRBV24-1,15,CATSDYGASNEKLFF,TGTGCCACCAGTGACTACGGGGCTTCTAATGAAAAACTGTTTTTT
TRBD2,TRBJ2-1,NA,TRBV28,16,CASRGASGSSYNEQFF,TGTGCCAGCAGGGGAGCTAGCGGGAGCTCCTACAATGAGCAGTTCTTC
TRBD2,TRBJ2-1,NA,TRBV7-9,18,CASSLVPYTSGSSYEQFF,TGTGCCAGCAGCTTAGTCCCATATACTAGCGGGAGTAGCTATGAGCAGTTCTTC
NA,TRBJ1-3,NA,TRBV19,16,CASSSPAGSTGNTIYF,TGTGCCAGTAGTAGTCCCGCGGGGTCTACTGGAAACACCATATATTTT
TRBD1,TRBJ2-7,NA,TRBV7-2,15,CASSLAHRGAYEQYF,TGTGCCAGCAGCTTAGCGCACAGGGGGGCCTACGAGCAGTACTTC
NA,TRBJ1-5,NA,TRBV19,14,CASSSQDTYQPQHF,TGTGCCAGTAGTTCCCAGGACACCTATCAGCCCCAGCATTTT
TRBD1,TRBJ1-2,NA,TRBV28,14,CASSRTGSSYGYTF,TGTGCCAGCAGTCGGACAGGGTCTAGCTATGGCTACACCTTC
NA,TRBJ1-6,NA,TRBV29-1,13,CSVGNSYNSPLHF,TGCAGCGTCGGTAACTCCTATAATTCACCCCTCCACTTT
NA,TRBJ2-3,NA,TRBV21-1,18,CASSKDRRQGAPTDTQYF,TGTGCCAGCAGCAAAGATCGCCGGCAGGGGGCTCCCACAGATACGCAGTATTTT
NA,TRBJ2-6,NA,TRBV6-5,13,CASSSPGANVLTF,TGTGCCAGCAGTTCTCCGGGGGCCAACGTCCTGACTTTC
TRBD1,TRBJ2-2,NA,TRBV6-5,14,CASSSDRAAGELFF,TGTGCCAGCAGTAGCGACAGGGCGGCCGGGGAGCTGTTTTTT
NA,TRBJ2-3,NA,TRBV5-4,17,CASSLAGGDASTDTQYF,TGTGCCAGCAGCTTGGCGGGGGGCGATGCTAGCACAGATACGCAGTATTTT
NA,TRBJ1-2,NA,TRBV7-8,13,CASSLGGSYGYTF,TGTGCCAGCAGCTTAGGGGGGAGCTATGGCTACACCTTC
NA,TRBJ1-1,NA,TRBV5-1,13,CASSLAGYSEAFF,TGCGCCAGCAGCTTGGCTGGTTACTCTGAAGCTTTCTTT
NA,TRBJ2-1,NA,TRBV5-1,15,CASSFQADPYNEQFF,TGCGCCAGCAGCTTCCAGGCCGACCCCTACAATGAGCAGTTCTTC
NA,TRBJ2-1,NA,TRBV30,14,CAWSVHSGYNEQFF,TGTGCCTGGAGTGTACACTCCGGGTACAATGAGCAGTTCTTC
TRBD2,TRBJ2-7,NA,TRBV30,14,CAWSLAGRGYEQYF,TGTGCCTGGAGTTTAGCGGGTCGGGGCTACGAGCAGTACTTC
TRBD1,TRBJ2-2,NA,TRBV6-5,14,CASSYRGLNGELFF,TGTGCCAGCAGTTACAGGGGGCTCAACGGGGAGCTGTTTTTT
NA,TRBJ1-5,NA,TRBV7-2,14,CASSLEPSNQPQHF,TGTGCCAGCAGCTTAGAGCCGAGCAATCAGCCCCAGCATTTT
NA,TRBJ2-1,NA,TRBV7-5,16,CARLLMGSGIGNEQFF,TGTGCCAGACTGCTGATGGGTAGCGGGATAGGGAATGAGCAGTTCTTC
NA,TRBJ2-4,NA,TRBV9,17,CASSVVGGMGAKNIQYF,TGTGCCAGCAGCGTAGTGGGCGGGATGGGGGCCAAAAACATTCAGTACTTC
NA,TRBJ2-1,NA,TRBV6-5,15,CASSLAPSSYNEQFF,TGTGCCAGCAGTCTAGCGCCGAGCTCCTACAATGAGCAGTTCTTC
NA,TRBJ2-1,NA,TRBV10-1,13,CASRGNTYNEQFF,TGCGCCAGCCGGGGAAATACCTACAATGAGCAGTTCTTC
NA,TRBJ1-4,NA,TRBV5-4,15,CASSPGGSTNEKLFF,TGTGCCAGCAGCCCCGGAGGGTCAACTAATGAAAAACTGTTTTTT
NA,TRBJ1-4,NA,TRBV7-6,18,CASSLVLAGDRANEKLFF,TGTGCCAGCAGCTTAGTGTTGGCGGGGGATCGGGCTAATGAAAAACTGTTTTTT
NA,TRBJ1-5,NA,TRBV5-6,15,CASSLMGYSNQPQHF,TGTGCCAGCAGCTTAATGGGTTATAGCAATCAGCCCCAGCATTTT